A single sample gave rise to the 23 T cell receptor beta chains below, sequenced in a study of blood T cell repertoires in COVID-19. Profiled with immunoSEQ multiplex PCR; TCRdb holds only in-frame clones, not every one. This table holds 250,000 to 350,000 clones, roughly nine tenths found once. Sequencing input: PBMCs or T cells enriched from blood (not recorded which). Receptor source: a woman between 45 and 65 years old who had been exposed to COVID-19.

The chain carries TRBV7-8 and TRBJ1-5; 10 nucleotides align to TRBD1. The CDR3 has 15 residues. Germline-derived CDR1 and CDR2 are SGHVS and FQNEAQ. Trimming removed 6 bases from V and 6 bases from J; junction bases left unmatched: 8. The CDR3 region is CASRTGTGDFQPQHF. Here the CDR3 DNA reads TGTGCCAGCAGAACCGGGACAGGGGACTTTCAGCCCCAGCATTTT.

This chain uses TRBV27 with TRBJ1-2, with D maybe TRBD1 (5 bases). V lost 8 bases and J lost 6, with 16 bases in between. Germline loops: CDR1 MNHEY, CDR2 SMNVEV (reference sequence). The CDR3 consists of 13 residues. The chain's CDR3 is CASGNPGWDGYTF. The CDR3 nucleotides are TGTGCCAGCGGCAACCCAGGGTGGGATGGCTACACCTTC.

The J gene is TRBJ1-4, the V gene TRBV28, with D perhaps matching TRBD1 (6 bases). V gave up 5 bases and J gave up 8 bases, with 18 bases separating them. CDR1 and CDR2 from the germline V gene are MDHEN and SYDVKM. CDR3 length: 15 residues. CDR3 loop: CASSRFSGGAEKLFF. The CDR3 region has the DNA TGTGCCAGCAGTCGTTTCTCGGGGGGCGCGGAAAAACTGTTTTTT.

The J gene is TRBJ2-3, the V gene TRBV7-2; 9 nucleotides align to TRBD2. The CDR3 runs to 18 residues. J was trimmed by 1 base and V by 2 bases; bases with no gene match: 10. Germline-derived CDR1 and CDR2 are SGHTA and FQGNSA. The chain's CDR3 is CASSLYGSGGWGTDTQYF. The CDR3 DNA is TGTGCCAGCAGCTTATACGGTAGCGGGGGCTGGGGCACAGATACGCAGTATTTT.

The chain employs TRBV19 and TRBJ1-1; 8 nucleotides agree with TRBD1. Germline assignment: CDR1 LNHDA and CDR2 SQIVND (reference sequence). V gave up 5 bases and J gave up 1 base; unmatched junction bases: 3. The CDR3 loop spans 14 amino acids. CDR3 sequence: CASSLQGGNTEAFF. CDR3 sequence (DNA): TGTGCCAGTAGTCTACAGGGGGGGAACACTGAAGCTTTCTTT. The variable domain in full, with the rest retrieved from reference TRBV19 and TRBJ1-1, is DGGITQSPKYLFRKEGQNVTLSCEQNLNHDAMYWYRQDPGQGLRLIYYSQIVNDFQKGDIAEGYSVSREKKESFPLTVTSAQKNPTAFYLCASSLQGGNTEAFFGQGTRLTVV.

This clone was counted once. The chain uses TRBV7-2 and TRBJ1-5; D gene uncertain. V lost 1 base and J 6 bases, leaving 7 bases between the germline ends. The germline CDR1 and CDR2 sequences are SGHTA and FQGNSA. There are 13 residues in the CDR3. CDR3 coding DNA: TGTGCCAGCAGCTTAGACAGAACTCAGCCCCAGCATTTT. Translated: CASSLDRTQPQHF.

This clone showed up just a few times. The chain carries TRBV5-5 and TRBJ2-3; 8 positions match TRBD2. J gave up 4 bases and V 0 bases, and 10 bases lay outside the gene matches. This CDR3 comprises 17 residues. Germline V gives CDR1 SGHKS, CDR2 YYEKEE (reference sequence). The CDR3 loop reads CASSLDIAGISSDTQYF. DNA of the CDR3: TGTGCCAGCAGCTTGGATATAGCGGGAATTAGCTCAGATACGCAGTATTTT.

CDR3 DNA sequence: TGCGCCAGCAGCCTTAACACTGAAGCTTTCTTT. It translates to CASSLNTEAFF. V and J are TRBV5-1 and TRBJ1-1; no definite D call. Germline V gene lookup returns CDR1 SGHRS and CDR2 YFSETQ. The CDR3 has 11 amino acids. V was clipped by 4 bases and J by 2 bases, with 3 bases between them.

The chain links TRBV5-6 to TRBJ2-5; D is possibly TRBD1 (6 bases). The CDR3 is 15 amino acids. Germline V CDR1 and CDR2: SGHDT, YYEEEE. Trimming cost V 4 bases and J 1 base, with 14 bases left between them. The CDR3 spells CASSAPVRGQETQYF. The CDR3 bases are TGTGCCAGCAGCGCGCCCGTCAGGGGCCAAGAGACCCAGTACTTC. The entire variable domain, with the rest obtained from reference TRBV5-6 and TRBJ2-5, is as follows: DAGVTQSPTHLIKTRGQQVTLRCSPKSGHDTVSWYQQALGQGPQFIFQYYEEEERQRGNFPDRFSGHQFPNYSSELNVNALLLGDSALYLCASSAPVRGQETQYFGPGTRLLVL.

The chain couples TRBV6-5 to TRBJ2-7; the D gene is possibly TRBD1 (6 bases). Germline-derived CDR1 and CDR2 are MNHEY and SVGAGI. The ends were cut back, 3 bases at V and 3 bases at J, with 12 bases in the middle. The CDR3 has 14 residues. CDR3 sequence reads: CASSYRDIGYEQYF. DNA for the CDR3: TGTGCCAGCAGTTATAGGGACATCGGCTACGAGCAGTACTTC.

The chain carries TRBV7-2 and TRBJ2-7, with 8 positions matching TRBD2. Germline trimming cut 4 bases from V and 4 bases from J; bases unmatched to any gene: 9. Germline loops: CDR1 SGHTA, CDR2 FQGNSA. The CDR3 sequence is 15 residues long. CDR3 residues: CASSSLGGLEYEQYF. The CDR3 bases are TGTGCCAGCAGCTCACTGGGGGGACTAGAATACGAGCAGTACTTC.

The rearrangement links TRBV5-1 to TRBJ2-5, with TRBD1 identical over 9 bases. CDR3 length: 15 residues. V lost 6 bases and J lost 5; bases outside the gene matches: 11. CDR1 is SGHRS and CDR2 is YFSETQ in the germline V gene. CDR3 sequence: CASTGTGPWGETQYF. CDR3 in DNA: TGCGCCAGCACCGGGACAGGGCCTTGGGGGGAGACCCAGTACTTC.

The chain recombines TRBV28 with TRBJ2-1; TRBD1 might be the D (6 bases). The length of the CDR3 is 12 residues. V was clipped by 7 bases and J by 8 bases, with 12 bases between them. Germline CDR1 and CDR2: MDHEN and SYDVKM. The CDR3 reads CASKTGADEQFF. CDR3 DNA: TGTGCCAGCAAGACAGGTGCCGATGAGCAGTTCTTC. Together with reference TRBV28 and TRBJ2-1, the CDR3 gives the full variable domain: DVKVTQSSRYLVKRTGEKVFLECVQDMDHENMFWYRQDPGLGLRLIYFSYDVKMKEKGDIPEGYSVSREKKERFSLILESASTNQTSMYLCASKTGADEQFFGPGTRLTVL.

The chain uses TRBV30 and TRBJ1-2, with D uncertain. Trimming removed 2 bases from V and 4 bases from J, with 5 bases in between. CDR3 length: 11 residues. Germline CDR1 is GTSNPN and CDR2 is SVGIG (reference sequence). CDR3 nucleotides: TGTGCCTGGAGTCAGGCCTATGGCTACACCTTC. It encodes CAWSQAYGYTF.

J is TRBJ2-3 and V is TRBV15; 11 bases fit TRBD2. Germline V gene data show CDR1 as LNHNV and CDR2 as YYDKDF (reference sequence). The CDR3 contains 20 residues. Trimming removed 0 bases from V and 0 bases from J; junction bases left unmatched: 11. CDR3 residues: CATSRDLAGGAPTSTDTQYF. Written as DNA, the CDR3 is TGTGCCACCAGCAGAGACTTAGCGGGGGGGGCCCCCACTAGCACAGATACGCAGTATTTT.

The table lists this clone with a few counts. This sequence joins TRBV6-5 and TRBJ1-2; tentatively, D is TRBD1 (5 bases). The CDR3 consists of 14 residues. CDR1 is MNHEY and CDR2 is SVGAGI in the germline V gene. Trimming stripped 0 bases from V and 4 bases from J, with 9 bases between. The CDR3 nucleotides read TGTGCCAGCAGTTACTCGACAGCCTTCTATGGCTACACCTTC. Translation: CASSYSTAFYGYTF.

The rearrangement joins TRBV6-5 to TRBJ2-7; D is undetermined. The germline V gene has CDR1 MNHEY and CDR2 SVGAGI. The CDR3 spans 14 residues. V lost 0 bases and J 6 bases, leaving 12 bases between the germline ends. In DNA form, the CDR3 reads TGTGCCAGCAGTTACTCGAAGTACCGGAGCGAGCAGTACTTC. It translates to CASSYSKYRSEQYF.

J is TRBJ2-1 and V is TRBV27; TRBD2 matches at 11 bases. The germline gives CDR1 MNHEY, CDR2 SMNVEV (reference sequence). The V and J ends lost 4 bases and 4 bases, in that order; junction bases with no gene match: 6. The length of the CDR3 is 16 residues. CDR3 sequence reads: CASSSLAGGLYNEQFF. For the CDR3, the DNA is TGTGCCAGCAGTTCCTTAGCGGGGGGGTTATACAATGAGCAGTTCTTC.

The chain joins TRBV5-1 to TRBJ1-1; TRBD1 matches 8 bases. Germline V gene lookup returns CDR1 SGHRS and CDR2 YFSETQ. CDR3 length equals 16 residues. V lost 6 bases, J lost 3 bases, and 13 bases stayed unmatched. The CDR3: CASTYLPGGLDTEAFF. CDR3 coding DNA: TGCGCCAGCACCTATCTACCAGGGGGCTTGGACACTGAAGCTTTCTTT.

This rearrangement joins TRBV28 to TRBJ1-2; tentative D call: TRBD1 (5 bases). Germline-derived CDR1 and CDR2 are MDHEN and SYDVKM. V was cut by 2 bases and J by 4 bases, with 11 bases left in between. The CDR3 extends over 14 amino acids. The CDR3 DNA reads as TGTGCCAGCAGTTTACGGGGGGAAGGCTATGGCTACACCTTC. It is translated as CASSLRGEGYGYTF.

The rearrangement uses TRBV30 and TRBJ2-2; D is possibly TRBD1 (5 bases). CDR1 is GTSNPN and CDR2 is SVGIG in the germline V gene (reference sequence). V was shortened by 4 bases and J by 3 bases, with 15 bases between the two germline ends. This CDR3 region has 15 residues. The CDR3 nucleotides are TGTGCCTGGACTAAAGGGGATCGTGACACCGGGGAGCTGTTTTTT. Translated: CAWTKGDRDTGELFF.

The chain employs TRBV2 and TRBJ1-4, with TRBD1 as a possible D gene (5 bases). This CDR3 has 16 amino acids. Germline values: CDR1 SNHLY, CDR2 FYNNEI. Trimming left V 0 bases short and J 5 bases short, with 13 bases between. In DNA form, the CDR3 reads TGTGCCAGCAGTGAAGCGCTAGGACGGGGGAATGAAAAACTGTTTTTT. This gives the protein CASSEALGRGNEKLFF. The whole variable domain, filled in from reference TRBV2 and TRBJ1-4, reads EPEVTQTPSHQVTQMGQEVILRCVPISNHLYFYWYRQILGQKVEFLVSFYNNEISEKSEIFDDQFSVERPDGSNFTLKIRSTKLEDSAMYFCASSEALGRGNEKLFFGSGTQLSVL.

The chain uses TRBV2 and TRBJ2-5; 14 bases fit TRBD2. The CDR3 runs 18 residues. Losses at the gene ends were 11 bases for V and 4 bases for J; bases not matched to a gene: 18. Germline V CDR1 and CDR2: SNHLY, FYNNEI. CDR3 DNA: TGTGCCGATTCGAAAGGGAGGACTAGCGGGGGGTCGGGAGAGACCCAGTACTTC. Protein: CADSKGRTSGGSGETQYF.